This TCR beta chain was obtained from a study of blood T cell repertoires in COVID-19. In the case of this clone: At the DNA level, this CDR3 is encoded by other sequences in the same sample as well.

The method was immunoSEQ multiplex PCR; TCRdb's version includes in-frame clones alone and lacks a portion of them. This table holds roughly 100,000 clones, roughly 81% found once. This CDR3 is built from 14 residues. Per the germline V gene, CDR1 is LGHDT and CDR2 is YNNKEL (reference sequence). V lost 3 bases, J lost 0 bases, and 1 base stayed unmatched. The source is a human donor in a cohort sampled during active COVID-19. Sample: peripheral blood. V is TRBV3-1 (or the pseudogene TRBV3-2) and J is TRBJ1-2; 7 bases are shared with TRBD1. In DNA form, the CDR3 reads TGTGCCAGCAGCCAGGACAGGTCTAACTATGGCTACACCTTC. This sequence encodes CASSQDRSNYGYTF.